This passage covers 31 T cell receptor beta chains from one sample sequenced in a study of identical twins. From the 5' RACE reads, TCRdb called clonotypes with MiXCR, one entry per CDR3 protein. The sample shows 420,000 or so distinct CDR3 sequences, less than 20% of them seen only once. Sequenced sample: naive T cells sorted from blood. These receptors originate from a man aged 45 to 65 in good health.

This clonotype was detected a few times. The chain has TRBV24-1 and TRBJ2-1; 12 bases map to TRBD2. The CDR3 is made up of 18 amino acids. CDR1 is KGHDR and CDR2 is SFDVKD in the germline V gene. Trimming removed 9 bases from V and 2 bases from J; junction bases left unmatched: 13. CDR3 region: CATAQASWTSGTYNEQFF. The CDR3 DNA reads as TGTGCCACCGCCCAGGCTAGTTGGACTAGCGGGACCTACAATGAGCAGTTCTTC.

This rearrangement joins TRBV20-1 to TRBJ2-3, with TRBD2 as a possible D gene (6 bases). The CDR3 loop spans 17 amino acids. V lost 6 bases to trimming and J lost 5 bases, with 27 bases between them. Germline V gives CDR1 DFQATT, CDR2 SNEGSKA (reference sequence). The CDR3 is CSAENPPPAGHGDTQYF. The CDR3 DNA reads as TGCAGTGCCGAGAACCCTCCTCCAGCGGGTCACGGAGATACGCAGTATTTT.

A few counts support this clonotype. The chain joins TRBV5-1 to TRBJ2-1, with D perhaps being TRBD1 or TRBD2 (6 bases each). The V end was cut by 3 bases, the J end by 0 bases, with 13 bases between. CDR3 length: 16 amino acids. The V gene's germline CDR1 is SGHRS and CDR2 YFSETQ. The CDR3 protein is CASSWGATSSYNEQFF. CDR3 DNA: TGCGCCAGCAGCTGGGGGGCGACTAGCTCCTACAATGAGCAGTTCTTC.

This clonotype was observed a handful of times. V gene TRBV5-1 combines with J gene TRBJ1-4, with 7 bases fitting TRBD1. This CDR3 has 14 residues. With V trimmed by 4 bases and J by 12 bases, 12 bases remained unmatched. Germline-derived CDR1 and CDR2 are SGHRS and YFSETQ. CDR3 DNA: TGCGCCAGCAGCGCTTGGACCGACAGGGATGAACTGTTTTTT. As protein: CASSAWTDRDELFF.

In its sample, this clonotype was seen many times. The chain is built from TRBV7-8 and TRBJ2-2; no reliable D call. Per the germline V gene, CDR1 is SGHVS and CDR2 is FQNEAQ. V dropped 3 bases and J dropped 0 bases, with 5 bases sitting between them. The CDR3 runs to 14 residues. DNA of the CDR3: TGTGCCAGCAGCTTTGACCCGAACACCGGGGAGCTGTTTTTT. It yields the protein CASSFDPNTGELFF.

This chain connects TRBV21-1 to TRBJ2-7. TRBV21-1 is classified as a pseudogene. There are 13 residues in the CDR3. In DNA form, the CDR3 reads TGTGCCAGCAGCAAAGATTATGCCTACGAGCAGTACTTC. Its translation is CASSKDYAYEQYF.

This clonotype was counted many times. The chain recombines TRBV29-1 with TRBJ2-5; D possibly corresponds to TRBD1 (6 bases). The V gene lost 6 bases and the J gene lost 1 base, with 9 bases spanning the gap. The CDR3 has 12 amino acids. In germline, CDR1 is SQVTM, CDR2 ANQGSEA. The CDR3 region is CSVLRGQETQYF. CDR3 DNA sequence: TGCAGCGTACTCAGGGGCCAAGAGACCCAGTACTTC.

This clonotype was recorded at least ten times. The V call is TRBV5-1, the J call TRBJ2-1; a weak D match, TRBD2 (6 bases). Trimming cost V 3 bases and J 7 bases, with 11 bases left between them. Germline-derived CDR1 and CDR2 are SGHRS and YFSETQ. The CDR3 has 13 residues. Here the CDR3 DNA reads TGCGCCAGCAGCTCCGGGAGAGGGAATGAGCAGTTCTTC. It yields the protein CASSSGRGNEQFF.

There are many counts of this clonotype. The chain combines TRBV20-1 with TRBJ1-6, with a weak D call TRBD1 (6 bases). Looked up from germline, CDR1 is DFQATT and CDR2 is SNEGSKA (reference sequence). This CDR3 is built from 16 residues. The V end was cut by 3 bases, the J end by 9 bases, with 21 bases between. CDR3 loop: CSARGIGGAVGSPLHF. The CDR3 coding sequence is TGCAGTGCTAGGGGGATAGGGGGGGCCGTTGGTTCACCCCTCCACTTT.

This clonotype was counted ten times or more. The J gene is TRBJ2-7, the V gene TRBV9; 10 bases line up with TRBD2. V lost 0 bases to trimming and J lost 4 bases; unmatched junction nucleotides: 16. The CDR3 has 19 amino acids. The germline V gene has CDR1 SGDLS and CDR2 YYNGEE. CDR3 in DNA: TGTGCCAGCAGCGTAGCGGCTAGCGGGAGCCACGATCCCCCTTACGAGCAGTACTTC. It is translated as CASSVAASGSHDPPYEQYF.

The chain links TRBV5-1 to TRBJ2-7; unclear D gene. This CDR3 is 16 amino acids long. Trimming stripped 0 bases from V and 4 bases from J, with 17 bases between. Germline V gives CDR1 SGHRS, CDR2 YFSETQ. In DNA, the CDR3 is TGCGCCAGCAGCTTGGCCGCCCTCCAACTGAGGTACGAGCAGTACTTC. This sequence encodes CASSLAALQLRYEQYF.

This clonotype was detected only a few times. The rearrangement joins TRBV9 to TRBJ2-1; 13 bases align to TRBD2. CDR1 is SGDLS and CDR2 is YYNGEE in the germline V gene. Losses at the gene ends were 3 bases for V and 7 bases for J; bases not matched to a gene: 10. The CDR3 has 17 residues. The CDR3 is CASSAAAGTSGTNEQFF. CDR3 DNA sequence: TGTGCCAGCAGCGCCGCAGCCGGGACTAGCGGGACGAATGAGCAGTTCTTC.

CDR3 sequence reads: CASSHRTTPSYEQYF. DNA for the CDR3: TGTGCCAGCAGCCACCGGACGACTCCCAGCTACGAGCAGTACTTC. The chain carries TRBV4-2 and TRBJ2-7; D ambiguous. Germline V gene data show CDR1 as LGHNA and CDR2 as YNFKEQ. The CDR3 covers 15 residues. Between the trimmed V and J ends, which lost 3 bases and 3 bases, there was a span of 15 bases.

The gene calls are TRBV7-9 and TRBJ2-7, with 15 bases identical to TRBD2. The CDR3 runs 16 residues. V lost 5 bases to trimming and J lost 3 bases; unmatched junction nucleotides: 5. Germline CDR1 is SEHNR and CDR2 is FQNEAQ (reference sequence). The CDR3 protein is CASSPGLAGGFYEQYF. CDR3 coding DNA: TGTGCCAGCAGCCCGGGACTAGCGGGGGGCTTCTACGAGCAGTACTTC.

This clonotype was counted between two and nine times. CDR3 nucleotide sequence: TGTGCCAGCAGCATATCCAGTAGCGGCGAGCAGTACTTC. Its translation: CASSISSSGEQYF. The rearrangement uses TRBV11-2 and TRBJ2-7; D is perhaps TRBD2 (6 bases). Germline CDR1 and CDR2: SGHAT and FQNNGV. V lost 5 bases to trimming and J lost 6 bases, with 14 bases between them. This CDR3 is built from 13 residues.

This clonotype was detected a few times. This chain connects TRBV3-1 to TRBJ1-6; D is perhaps TRBD1 (5 bases). Per germline, CDR1 LGHDT and CDR2 YNNKEL (reference sequence). This CDR3 region has 15 residues. Deletions cut 1 base from V and 7 bases from J, with 11 bases between. CDR3 sequence: CASSQVGRENSPLHF. CDR3 nucleotide sequence: TGTGCCAGCAGCCAAGTGGGACGGGAGAATTCACCCCTCCACTTT.

The chain employs TRBV6-1 and TRBJ1-3; tentative D call: TRBD1 (5 bases). Germline V gene data show CDR1 as MNHNS and CDR2 as SASEGT. With 5 bases removed from V and 2 bases from J, the gap between germline ends came to 13 bases. CDR3 length: 15 residues. The CDR3 DNA reads as TGTGCCAGCAGTCGAGCAGGGAGCACTGGAAACACCATATATTTT. Its protein product is CASSRAGSTGNTIYF.

The chain links TRBV10-3 to TRBJ2-7, with a possible D match to TRBD2 (7 bases). Trimming cost V 6 bases and J 5 bases, with 20 bases left between them. This CDR3 is built from 15 residues. Germline V gene lookup returns CDR1 ENHRY and CDR2 SYGVKD. For the CDR3, the DNA is TGTGCCATCAGCAACGGGGGCGGGAGAGCACACGAGCAGTACTTC. Residues: CAISNGGGRAHEQYF.

The sample holds many counts of this clonotype. The rearrangement links TRBV7-8 to TRBJ2-2; 7 bases agree with TRBD1. The J segment lost 4 bases and the V segment lost 5 bases, leaving 10 bases of the junction unmatched. CDR3 length: 16 amino acids. CDR1 is SGHVS, CDR2 FQNEAQ, per germline. In DNA form, the CDR3 reads TGTGCCAGCAGCCTCATAGGGGGCTCGGGCACCGGGGAGCTGTTTTTT. It encodes CASSLIGGSGTGELFF.

This clonotype was observed a handful of times. Mismatch with germline at one junction end may stem from a read error. The chain employs TRBV20-1 and TRBJ2-5, with D possibly TRBD2 on 6 matching bases. Germline V gene sequence: CDR1 DFQATT, CDR2 SNEGSKA (reference sequence). The length of the CDR3 is 14 residues. The CDR3 DNA reads as TGCAGTGGTAGATGGGGAGGTCGCGGGGAGACCCAGTACTTC. It encodes CSGRWGGRGETQYF.

The sample holds a few counts of this clonotype. The chain recombines TRBV5-1 with TRBJ2-3; possibly TRBD1 for D (5 bases). Germline V gene lookup returns CDR1 SGHRS and CDR2 YFSETQ. V was trimmed by 4 bases and J by 2 bases, leaving 17 bases between them. This CDR3 has 16 amino acids. The CDR3 region has the DNA TGCGCCAGCAGCCACCGATCAAGACAGACCACAGATACGCAGTATTTT. Translating it yields CASSHRSRQTTDTQYF.

The genes are TRBV3-1 and TRBJ2-7, with 9 nucleotides matching TRBD1. The germline V gene has CDR1 LGHDT and CDR2 YNNKEL (reference sequence). V lost 3 bases, J lost 2 bases, and 8 bases stayed unmatched. This CDR3 contains 16 residues. CDR3 amino acids: CASSHPGGQGPYEQYF. The CDR3 DNA reads as TGTGCCAGCAGCCACCCCGGGGGACAGGGACCCTACGAGCAGTACTTC.

This clonotype was picked up a small number of times. The V and J genes are TRBV7-3 and TRBJ1-2, with TRBD1 matching 8 bases. Germline CDR1 is SGHTA and CDR2 is FQGTGA. V trimming: 5 bases; J trimming: 7 bases; junction bases outside the gene matches: 9. This CDR3 is 14 amino acids long. CDR3 region: CASSPQDRAGGYTF. CDR3 DNA sequence: TGTGCCAGCAGCCCCCAGGACAGGGCGGGTGGCTACACCTTC.

The genes are TRBV7-8 and TRBJ2-7, with D maybe TRBD2 (6 bases). V was trimmed by 6 bases and J by 5 bases, leaving 20 bases between them. Germline V lookup: CDR1 SGHVS, CDR2 FQNEAQ. There are 15 residues in the CDR3. The chain's CDR3 is CASSSLGGAVNEQYF. The CDR3 DNA is TGTGCCAGCAGTTCCCTCGGAGGGGCTGTAAACGAGCAGTACTTC.

The chain uses TRBV4-2 and TRBJ1-1; 11 bases agree with TRBD1. Germline V gene lookup returns CDR1 LGHNA and CDR2 YNFKEQ. V lost 1 base, J lost 4 bases, and 8 bases stayed unmatched. CDR3 length: 17 amino acids. The CDR3 loop reads CASSQANSGTGGTEAFF. CDR3 DNA sequence: TGTGCCAGCAGCCAAGCTAACTCTGGGACAGGGGGCACTGAAGCTTTCTTT.

This rearrangement joins TRBV15 to TRBJ2-3; 7 nucleotides agree with TRBD1. The CDR3 is made up of 15 amino acids. Germline CDR1 reads LNHNV; CDR2 reads YYDKDF (reference sequence). The trim removed 5 bases at V and 0 bases at J, leaving 5 bases unmatched. The CDR3, as DNA: TGTGCCACCAGCGCCGGGACAGCAAGCACAGATACGCAGTATTTT. This sequence encodes CATSAGTASTDTQYF.

This clonotype was seen repeatedly, ten times or more. The chain employs TRBV20-1 and TRBJ2-1, with D perhaps matching TRBD2 (6 bases). Trimming shortened V by 2 bases and J by 2 bases, and 25 bases separated the two germline ends. CDR1 is DFQATT, CDR2 SNEGSKA, per germline (reference sequence). The CDR3 is made up of 19 amino acids. Here the CDR3 reads CSARLFPPSAGTPYNEQFF. The CDR3 DNA reads TGCAGTGCTAGACTTTTTCCGCCAAGCGCGGGGACCCCCTACAATGAGCAGTTCTTC.

In its sample, this clonotype was seen a few times. The V and J genes are TRBV3-1 and TRBJ2-1, with 9 nucleotides matching TRBD1. The ends lost 1 base at V and 6 bases at J; junction bases unmatched: 4. Germline V gives CDR1 LGHDT, CDR2 YNNKEL (reference sequence). The CDR3 has 15 amino acids. CDR3 residues: CASSQGTGASNEQFF. DNA of the CDR3: TGTGCCAGCAGCCAAGGGACAGGGGCCTCCAATGAGCAGTTCTTC.

Details on this clonotype: The junction shows a germline mismatch at one end, possibly a read error. V is TRBV7-9 and J is TRBJ2-1; TRBD2 agrees at 13 bases. Germline CDR1 and CDR2: SEHNR and FQNEAQ (reference sequence). This CDR3 spans 16 amino acids. The CDR3 DNA sequence: TGTGCCAACAGCACACCGGGACTAGCGGGGATAAATGAGCAGTTCTTC. It codes for CANSTPGLAGINEQFF.

This clonotype was seen many times. This chain links TRBV29-1 with TRBJ2-7; 8 bases fit TRBD2. The CDR3 has 12 residues. J was trimmed by 4 bases and V by 5 bases; bases with no gene match: 4. Germline CDR1 is SQVTM and CDR2 is ANQGSEA. The CDR3 nucleotides are TGCAGCGTTTCAAGCGGGAGTTACGAGCAGTACTTC. It is translated as CSVSSGSYEQYF.

The CDR3 nucleotides read TGTGCCAGCAGCTTGGAACGGAACACTGAAGCTTTCTTT. Its translation: CASSLERNTEAFF. The chain employs TRBV5-8 and TRBJ1-1, with D hard to call. The V gene's germline CDR1 is SGHTS and CDR2 YDEGEE. This CDR3 region has 13 residues. The V end lost 0 bases, the J end lost 1 base, and 4 bases lay between the germline ends.